These T cell receptor beta chains were read from a single sample in a study of blood T cell repertoires in COVID-19. Measured with immunoSEQ multiplex PCR; TCRdb has only the in-frame clones, and not every one. This repertoire shows about 200,000 clones, around 92% found once; its top ten account for approximately 8.1%. Sequenced material: PBMCs or T cells enriched from blood (not recorded which). The receptors were sampled from a woman aged 18-30 years who had recovered from COVID-19. Both conserved end residues are part of each CDR3. D genes are given only for firm matches. Some rows mark clone size as missing; the rest say once, few, many or name a class of expanded clone.

J: TRBJ2-2; V: TRBV5-4; D: TRBD1; size: NA; CDR3: CASSRGSDRGFGELFF; DNA: TGTGCCAGCAGCCGGGGGTCGGACAGGGGGTTCGGGGAGCTGTTTTTT
J: TRBJ2-1; V: TRBV5-4; D: TRBD1; size: NA; CDR3: CASSLRTGSSYNEQFF; DNA: TGTGCCAGCAGCCTCCGGACAGGGAGCTCCTACAATGAGCAGTTCTTC
J: TRBJ1-3; V: TRBV4-2; D: NA; size: NA; CDR3: CASSHKPGGAGSSGNTIYF; DNA: TGTGCCAGCAGCCACAAACCGGGGGGGGCAGGGAGCTCTGGAAACACCATATATTTT
J: TRBJ1-2; V: TRBV19; D: TRBD1; size: NA; CDR3: CASSPGTGGAVLGYTF; DNA: TGTGCCAGTAGTCCCGGGACAGGGGGCGCGGTTCTTGGCTACACCTTC
J: TRBJ2-5; V: TRBV13; D: TRBD1; size: once; CDR3: CASSSKDRGTHQETQYF; DNA: TGTGCCAGCAGCTCCAAGGACAGGGGGACCCATCAAGAGACCCAGTACTTC
J: TRBJ1-1; V: TRBV19; D: NA; size: NA; CDR3: CASSGSDLGNTEAFF; DNA: TGTGCCAGTAGTGGGAGTGACCTCGGGAACACTGAAGCTTTCTTT
J: TRBJ1-1; V: TRBV9; D: TRBD1; size: NA; CDR3: CASSRLTGLMSEAFF; DNA: TGTGCCAGCAGCCGGCTGACAGGGCTGATGTCTGAAGCTTTCTTT
J: TRBJ1-5; V: TRBV10-3; D: TRBD1; size: NA; CDR3: CAISETGERNQPQHF; DNA: TGTGCCATCAGTGAGACAGGGGAAAGGAATCAGCCCCAGCATTTT
J: TRBJ2-5; V: TRBV6-1; D: TRBD1; size: NA; CDR3: CASSETGGRGETQYF; DNA: TGTGCCAGCAGTGAAACAGGGGGAAGGGGTGAGACCCAGTACTTC
J: TRBJ2-5; V: TRBV28; D: TRBD1; size: NA; CDR3: CASRDRGVETQYF; DNA: TGTGCCAGCAGGGACAGGGGGGTAGAGACCCAGTACTTC
J: TRBJ1-5; V: TRBV28; D: TRBD1; size: NA; CDR3: CASSPGQLGGAQHF; DNA: TGTGCCAGCAGCCCGGGACAGTTGGGAGGAGCCCAGCATTTT
J: TRBJ2-7; V: TRBV28; D: TRBD2; size: NA; CDR3: CASSFRGSGGLGQYF; DNA: TGTGCCAGCAGTTTTCGAGGTAGCGGGGGGCTCGGGCAGTACTTC
J: TRBJ2-2; V: TRBV3-1/TRBV3-2; D: NA; size: NA; CDR3: CASSPQETGELFF; DNA: TGTGCCAGCAGCCCCCAGGAAACCGGGGAGCTGTTTTTT
J: TRBJ2-1; V: TRBV5-1; D: TRBD1; size: NA; CDR3: CASSVEAAGQGHNEQFF; DNA: TGCGCCAGCAGCGTTGAGGCGGCTGGACAGGGGCACAATGAGCAGTTCTTC
J: TRBJ1-2; V: TRBV7-9; D: TRBD1; size: NA; CDR3: CASSPGQVVYGYTF; DNA: TGTGCCAGCAGCCCCGGACAGGTCGTCTATGGCTACACCTTC
J: TRBJ2-3; V: TRBV24-1; D: NA; size: NA; CDR3: CATSDQTDTQYF; DNA: TGTGCCACCAGTGATCAGACAGATACGCAGTATTTT
J: TRBJ1-4; V: TRBV9; D: TRBD1; size: NA; CDR3: CASSVDSGGTEKLFF; DNA: TGTGCCAGCAGCGTAGACTCAGGGGGCACTGAAAAACTGTTTTTT
J: TRBJ2-3; V: TRBV19; D: NA; size: NA; CDR3: CASSARPSGASTDTQYF; DNA: TGTGCCAGTAGTGCACGGCCCTCGGGAGCCAGCACAGATACGCAGTATTTT
J: TRBJ1-6; V: TRBV4-1; D: TRBD1; size: NA; CDR3: CASSQLPGQGIQPLHF; DNA: TGCGCCAGCAGCCAACTCCCGGGACAGGGGATTCAACCCCTCCACTTT
J: TRBJ1-4; V: TRBV3-1/TRBV3-2; D: TRBD1; size: once; CDR3: CASSPVAGGWSEKLFF; DNA: TGTGCCAGCAGCCCAGTAGCAGGGGGCTGGTCTGAAAAACTGTTTTTT
J: TRBJ1-4; V: TRBV2; D: TRBD1; size: once; CDR3: CASTDLGTAVEKLFF; DNA: TGTGCCAGCACCGACTTGGGGACAGCGGTGGAAAAACTGTTTTTT
J: TRBJ1-6; V: TRBV4-2; D: TRBD1; size: NA; CDR3: CASSQDQGVQGSSPLHF; DNA: TGTGCCAGCAGCCAAGATCAAGGAGTACAGGGGTCGTCACCCCTCCACTTT
J: TRBJ2-3; V: TRBV18; D: TRBD2; size: NA; CDR3: CASSPRLTSGGAGTDTQYF; DNA: TGTGCCAGCTCACCCCGACTGACTAGCGGGGGGGCAGGCACAGATACGCAGTATTTT
J: TRBJ2-3; V: TRBV6-4; D: NA; size: few; CDR3: CASSKTAGTTDTQYF; DNA: TGTGCCAGCAGTAAGACGGCGGGGACCACAGATACGCAGTATTTT
J: TRBJ1-5; V: TRBV2; D: NA; size: NA; CDR3: CASRRGLSNQPQHF; DNA: TGTGCCAGCAGAAGGGGTCTAAGCAATCAGCCCCAGCATTTT
J: TRBJ1-1; V: TRBV24-1; D: NA; size: NA; CDR3: CATSDLGGTEAFF; DNA: TGTGCCACCAGTGATTTAGGCGGGACTGAAGCTTTCTTT
J: TRBJ1-1; V: TRBV10-3; D: NA; size: NA; CDR3: CAISESGENTEAFF; DNA: TGTGCCATCAGTGAGTCGGGCGAGAACACTGAAGCTTTCTTT
J: TRBJ2-1; V: TRBV5-1; D: TRBD1; size: NA; CDR3: CASSLVRQGANEQFF; DNA: TGCGCCAGCAGCTTGGTTCGGCAGGGGGCAAATGAGCAGTTCTTC
J: TRBJ1-2; V: TRBV7-9; D: NA; size: NA; CDR3: CASSLVGVSYGYTF; DNA: TGTGCCAGCAGCTTAGTTGGTGTGAGCTATGGCTACACCTTC
J: TRBJ2-1; V: TRBV29-1; D: NA; size: NA; CDR3: CSVDRGVGNEQFF; DNA: TGCAGCGTTGACAGGGGGGTAGGAAATGAGCAGTTCTTC
J: TRBJ2-1; V: TRBV7-9; D: NA; size: NA; CDR3: CASQSRGGEQFF; DNA: TGTGCCAGCCAGTCGAGGGGAGGTGAGCAGTTCTTC
J: TRBJ2-7; V: TRBV6-1; D: NA; size: once; CDR3: CASSELAARSPYEQYF; DNA: TGTGCCAGCAGTGAATTGGCTGCTCGAAGTCCCTACGAGCAGTACTTC
J: TRBJ2-3; V: TRBV7-2; D: TRBD1; size: NA; CDR3: CASSRDSQNTHTQYF; DNA: TGTGCCAGCAGCCGGGACAGCCAGAACACGCATACGCAGTATTTT
J: TRBJ2-7; V: TRBV2; D: TRBD1; size: NA; CDR3: CASRPTRTGDEQYF; DNA: TGTGCCAGCAGACCCACCAGGACAGGGGACGAGCAGTACTTC
J: TRBJ1-5; V: TRBV6-2/TRBV6-3; D: NA; size: NA; CDR3: CASSREAVSGPQHF; DNA: TGTGCCAGCAGCAGGGAGGCAGTCAGCGGCCCCCAGCATTTT
J: TRBJ1-6; V: TRBV12-5; D: TRBD1; size: few; CDR3: CASGLPGTGFNSPLHF; DNA: TGTGCTAGTGGTTTGCCCGGGACAGGTTTCAATTCACCCCTCCACTTT
J: TRBJ1-4; V: TRBV28; D: NA; size: once; CDR3: CAIGQPRVNEKLFF; DNA: TGTGCCATTGGACAGCCCAGGGTTAACGAAAAACTGTTTTTT
J: TRBJ2-7; V: TRBV7-9; D: NA; size: NA; CDR3: CASSNYRDITYEQYF; DNA: TGTGCCAGCAGCAACTACCGGGACATTACCTACGAGCAGTACTTC
J: TRBJ2-7; V: TRBV27; D: NA; size: NA; CDR3: CASRKVESSYEQYF; DNA: TGTGCCAGCAGGAAGGTGGAGAGCTCCTACGAGCAGTACTTC
J: TRBJ1-2; V: TRBV5-6; D: TRBD1; size: many; CDR3: CASIATIQGDYGYTF; DNA: TGTGCCAGCATCGCAACCATACAGGGGGACTATGGCTACACCTTC
J: TRBJ2-7; V: TRBV10-3; D: NA; size: NA; CDR3: CAISGDTLEQYF; DNA: TGTGCCATCAGTGGGGACACTCTCGAGCAGTACTTC
J: TRBJ1-2; V: TRBV25-1; D: TRBD1; size: NA; CDR3: CASSERLDRHGYTF; DNA: TGTGCCAGCAGTGAGAGGCTGGACAGGCATGGCTACACCTTC
J: TRBJ2-3; V: TRBV3-1/TRBV3-2; D: TRBD2; size: NA; CDR3: CASSLRTSGFTDTQYF; DNA: TGTGCCAGCAGCCTCCGGACTAGCGGGTTCACAGATACGCAGTATTTT
J: TRBJ1-1; V: TRBV19; D: NA; size: NA; CDR3: CASSIYTGGNPEAFF; DNA: TGTGCCAGTAGTATTTATACGGGAGGGAATCCTGAAGCTTTCTTT
J: TRBJ1-2; V: TRBV7-6; D: NA; size: NA; CDR3: CASSPGRGSGYTF; DNA: TGTGCCAGCAGCCCCGGGCGGGGCTCTGGCTACACCTTC
J: TRBJ1-6; V: TRBV3-1/TRBV3-2; D: TRBD1; size: NA; CDR3: CASRQDRSSYNSPLHF; DNA: TGTGCCAGCAGACAGGACAGGAGCTCCTATAATTCACCCCTCCACTTT
J: TRBJ1-3; V: TRBV5-6; D: TRBD1; size: NA; CDR3: CASSWGTGIVSGNTIYF; DNA: TGTGCCAGCAGCTGGGGGACAGGAATAGTCTCTGGAAACACCATATATTTT
J: TRBJ2-1; V: TRBV5-4; D: TRBD1; size: NA; CDR3: CASSPSLRTGTGVDEQFF; DNA: TGTGCCAGCAGCCCCAGTCTTCGGACCGGGACAGGGGTGGATGAGCAGTTCTTC
J: TRBJ2-7; V: TRBV5-1; D: NA; size: NA; CDR3: CASSLGSGDEQYF; DNA: TGCGCCAGCAGCTTGGGTTCAGGGGACGAGCAGTACTTC
J: TRBJ2-3; V: TRBV11-2; D: TRBD2; size: NA; CDR3: CASSLIRPSGVTTQYF; DNA: TGTGCCAGCAGCTTAATAAGGCCTAGCGGGGTGACTACGCAGTATTTT
J: TRBJ2-4; V: TRBV4-2; D: TRBD2; size: NA; CDR3: CASSQGLGGGAQNIQYF; DNA: TGTGCCAGCAGCCAAGGTCTGGGCGGGGGGGCCCAAAACATTCAGTACTTC
J: TRBJ1-1; V: TRBV15; D: NA; size: NA; CDR3: CATSREIVNTEAFF; DNA: TGTGCCACCAGCAGAGAAATCGTGAACACTGAAGCTTTCTTT
J: TRBJ2-7; V: TRBV10-1; D: TRBD1; size: NA; CDR3: CASSSDRVYEQYF; DNA: TGCGCCAGCAGCTCTGACAGGGTCTACGAGCAGTACTTC